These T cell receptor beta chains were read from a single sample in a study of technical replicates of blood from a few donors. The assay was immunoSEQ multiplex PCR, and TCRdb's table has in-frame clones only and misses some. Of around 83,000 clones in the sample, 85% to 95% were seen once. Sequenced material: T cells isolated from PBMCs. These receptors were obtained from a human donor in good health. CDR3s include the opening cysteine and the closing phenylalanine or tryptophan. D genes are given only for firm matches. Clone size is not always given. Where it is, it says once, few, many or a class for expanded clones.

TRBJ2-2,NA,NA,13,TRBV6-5,CASSLTNTGELFF,TGTGCCAGCAGTTTGACTAACACCGGGGAGCTGTTTTTT
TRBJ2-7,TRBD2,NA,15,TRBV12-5,CASGFGRAGPYEQYF,TGTGCTAGTGGTTTTGGGAGGGCAGGGCCCTACGAGCAGTACTTC
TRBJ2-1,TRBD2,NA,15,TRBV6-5,CASSYVSGSRNEQFF,TGTGCCAGCAGTTACGTTAGCGGGAGTCGCAATGAGCAGTTCTTC
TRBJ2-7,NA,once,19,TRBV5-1,CASSLLSPGGILTSYEQYF,TGCGCCAGCAGCTTGTTATCGCCAGGGGGGATCCTAACCTCCTACGAGCAGTACTTC
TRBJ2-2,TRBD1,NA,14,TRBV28,CASSRTGANGELFF,TGTGCCAGCAGTCGGACAGGGGCTAACGGGGAGCTGTTTTTT
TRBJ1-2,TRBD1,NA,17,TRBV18,CASSPGQGGRRGYGYTF,TGTGCCAGCTCACCAGGACAGGGGGGTAGAAGAGGCTATGGCTACACCTTC
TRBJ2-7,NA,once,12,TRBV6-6,CASSYSTGEQYF,TGTGCCAGCAGTTACTCGACAGGCGAGCAGTACTTC
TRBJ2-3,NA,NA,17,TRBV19,CASSTVTGFTSTDTQYF,TGTGCCAGTAGTACCGTTACAGGGTTCACTAGCACAGATACGCAGTATTTT
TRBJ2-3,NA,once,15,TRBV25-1,CASSVPLEAGDTQYF,TGTGCCAGCAGTGTGCCGTTAGAGGCGGGAGATACGCAGTATTTT
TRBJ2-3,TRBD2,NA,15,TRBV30,CAWSGGQGGFHTQYF,TGTGCCTGGAGTGGTGGGCAGGGAGGGTTCCATACGCAGTATTTT
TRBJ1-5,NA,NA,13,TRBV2,CASRDSYNQPQHF,TGTGCCAGCAGGGACAGCTACAATCAGCCCCAGCATTTT
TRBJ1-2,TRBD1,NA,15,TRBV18,CASSPTGGPNYGYTF,TGTGCCAGCTCACCAACAGGGGGCCCTAACTATGGCTACACCTTC
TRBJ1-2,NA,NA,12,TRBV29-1,CSVGEGGYGYTF,TGCAGCGTTGGGGAAGGGGGCTATGGCTACACCTTC
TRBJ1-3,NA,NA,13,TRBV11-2,CASNQPGGNTIYF,TGTGCCAGCAACCAACCAGGTGGAAACACCATATATTTT
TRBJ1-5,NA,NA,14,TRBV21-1,CASNTDSCDQPQHF,TGTGCCAGCAATACCGACAGCTGCGATCAGCCCCAGCATTTT
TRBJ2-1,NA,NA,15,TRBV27,CASSFFDGEVNEQFF,TGTGCCAGCAGTTTTTTTGACGGGGAGGTCAATGAGCAGTTCTTC
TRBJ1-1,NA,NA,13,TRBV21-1,CASSKDTRTRAFF,TGTGCCAGCAGCAAGGACACCCGGACAAGAGCTTTCTTT
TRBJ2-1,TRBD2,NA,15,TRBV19,CASSNKAGLYNEQFF,TGTGCCAGTAGTAATAAAGCGGGGTTATACAATGAGCAGTTCTTC
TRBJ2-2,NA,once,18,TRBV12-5,CASRAYRLDRRNAGELFF,TGTGCTAGTCGGGCGTATCGCTTAGACAGGCGTAATGCCGGGGAGCTGTTTTTT
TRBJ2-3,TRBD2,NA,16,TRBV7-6,CASSLVIAGGTDTQYF,TGTGCCAGCAGCTTAGTTATAGCGGGGGGGACAGATACGCAGTATTTT
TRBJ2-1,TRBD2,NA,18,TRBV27,CASSLSSGTETSYNEQFF,TGTGCCAGCAGCCTCAGTAGCGGGACTGAAACCTCCTACAATGAGCAGTTCTTC
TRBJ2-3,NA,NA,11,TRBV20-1,CSAGDYPRQYF,TGCAGTGCCGGTGACTACCCAAGGCAGTATTTT
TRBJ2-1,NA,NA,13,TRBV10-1,CASRGEAYNEQFF,TGCGCCAGCAGAGGGGAAGCTTACAATGAGCAGTTCTTC
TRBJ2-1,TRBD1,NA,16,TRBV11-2,CASSLAPTGFYNEQFF,TGTGCCAGCAGCTTAGCTCCGACAGGGTTCTACAATGAGCAGTTCTTC
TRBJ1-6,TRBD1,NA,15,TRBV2,CASRLRQGLYSPLHF,TGTGCCAGCAGATTAAGACAGGGCCTTTATTCACCCCTCCACTTT
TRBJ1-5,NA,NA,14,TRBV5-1,CASSLALGHQPQHF,TGCGCCAGCAGCTTGGCGCTAGGTCATCAGCCCCAGCATTTT
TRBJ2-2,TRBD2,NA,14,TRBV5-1,CASRAGTSPGELFF,TGCGCCAGCAGGGCCGGGACTAGCCCCGGGGAGCTGTTTTTT
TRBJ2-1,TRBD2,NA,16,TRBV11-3,CASSLGLAGPPREQFF,TGTGCCAGCAGCTTAGGACTAGCGGGCCCCCCGCGTGAGCAGTTCTTC
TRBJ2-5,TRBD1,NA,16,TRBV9,CASSARPGQGEKTQYF,TGTGCCAGCAGCGCCCGACCGGGACAGGGGGAGAAGACCCAGTACTTC
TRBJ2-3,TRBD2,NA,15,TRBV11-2,CASSSFSGRDDTQYF,TGTGCCAGCTCTTCCTTTAGCGGGAGGGATGATACGCAGTATTTT
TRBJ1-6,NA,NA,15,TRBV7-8,CASSLARVPNSPLHF,TGTGCCAGCAGCTTAGCCCGGGTTCCAAATTCACCCCTCCACTTT
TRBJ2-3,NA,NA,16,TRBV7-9,CASSFLWRGDTDTQYF,TGTGCCAGCAGCTTTTTATGGCGGGGAGACACAGATACGCAGTATTTT
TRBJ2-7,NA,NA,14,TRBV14,CASSQGRAGYEQYF,TGTGCCAGCAGCCAAGGCCGGGCGGGATACGAGCAGTACTTC
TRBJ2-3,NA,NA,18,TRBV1,CTSSQVATRHRDTDTQYF,TGCACCAGCAGCCAAGTGGCCACGCGGCACAGGGACACAGATACGCAGTATTTT
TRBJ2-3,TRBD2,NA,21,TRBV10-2,CASSESTRLAGVPSSTDTQYF,TGCGCCAGCAGTGAGTCGACTCGGCTAGCGGGGGTACCTTCTAGCACAGATACGCAGTATTTT
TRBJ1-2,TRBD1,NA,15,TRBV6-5,CASSTRTGYYDGYTF,TGTGCCAGCAGTACTCGGACAGGGTATTACGATGGCTACACCTTC
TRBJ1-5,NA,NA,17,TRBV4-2,CASSQEYLGGKNQPQHF,TGTGCCAGCAGCCAAGAGTATTTAGGCGGAAAAAATCAGCCCCAGCATTTT
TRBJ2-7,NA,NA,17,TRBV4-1,CASSQGTLADSSYEQYF,TGCGCCAGCAGCCAAGGAACTTTAGCTGACAGCTCCTACGAGCAGTACTTC
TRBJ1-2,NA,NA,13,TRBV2,CASRKGRVDGYTF,TGTGCCAGCAGGAAGGGCAGGGTCGATGGCTACACCTTC
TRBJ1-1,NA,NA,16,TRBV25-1,CASSEFGAGRNTEAFF,TGTGCCAGCAGTGAATTTGGGGCGGGGAGGAACACTGAAGCTTTCTTT
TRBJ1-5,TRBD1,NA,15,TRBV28,CASSYGTASNQPQHF,TGTGCCAGCAGCTATGGGACAGCAAGCAATCAGCCCCAGCATTTT
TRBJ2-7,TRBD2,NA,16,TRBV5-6,CASSWRSGRVRYEQYF,TGTGCCAGCAGCTGGAGATCTGGGAGGGTGCGTTACGAGCAGTACTTC
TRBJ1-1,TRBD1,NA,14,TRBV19,CASSIWDRGTEAFF,TGTGCCAGTAGTATCTGGGACAGGGGCACTGAAGCTTTCTTT
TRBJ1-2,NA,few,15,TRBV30,CAWERTPTGSWGYTF,TGTGCCTGGGAAAGAACCCCAACAGGGTCTTGGGGCTACACCTTC